This entry features one T cell receptor beta chain sequence. This sample is drawn from a study of PD-1 and CTLA-4 blockade in melanoma. Clones were sequenced by immunoSEQ multiplex PCR, and TCRdb holds only the in-frame ones, with some missing. The table has around 32,000 clones, roughly nine tenths seen once. V was clipped by 8 bases and J by 2 bases, with 18 bases between them. The CDR3 runs to 15 residues. Germline-derived CDR1 and CDR2 are SGHAT and FQNNGV. The chain joins TRBV11-2 to TRBJ1-2; unclear D gene. The TCR comes from a human donor with melanoma. The sequencing here drew on CD8+ T cells from peripheral blood, taken before anti-PD-1 treatment. CDR3 sequence reads: CASEPGGPRNYGYTF. In DNA, the CDR3 is TGTGCCAGCGAACCGGGAGGGCCCCGGAACTATGGCTACACCTTC.